Following are 23 T cell receptor beta chains from one sample sequenced in a study of CD8 T cells in ankylosing spondylitis. TCRdb reprocessed the 5' RACE reads via MiXCR and lists one record per CDR3 protein. The table lists about 140,000 distinct CDR3 sequences, approximately 8.4% of them singletons. The sample taken for sequencing was synovial fluid, either unsorted or a sorted T cell fraction (not recorded which). The origin of the receptors is a male donor with ankylosing spondylitis.

This rearrangement joins TRBV20-1 to TRBJ2-3; a possible D gene is TRBD1 (5 bases). The CDR3 contains 14 residues. Germline CDR1 is DFQATT and CDR2 is SNEGSKA (reference sequence). V was shortened by 2 bases and J by 5 bases, with 14 bases between the two germline ends. CDR3 in DNA: TGCAGTGCTAGACACTCCTCAGGGAAAGATACGCAGTATTTT. Amino acids: CSARHSSGKDTQYF.

This clonotype showed up many times. CDR3 coding DNA: TGTGCCAGCAGTTCCGCTTCAGTATATGGCTACACCTTC. Amino acid sequence: CASSSASVYGYTF. V and J are TRBV6-6 and TRBJ1-2; the D is unclear. V dropped 4 bases and J dropped 5 bases, with 11 bases sitting between them. CDR1 is MNHNY, CDR2 SVGAGI, per germline (reference sequence). This CDR3 spans 13 amino acids.

This clonotype was observed a handful of times. The chain recombines TRBV7-6 with TRBJ2-3; 7 nucleotides agree with TRBD1. There are 16 residues in the CDR3. Germline values: CDR1 SGHVS, CDR2 FNYEAQ. J lost 0 bases, V lost 3 bases, and 6 bases had no gene match. This CDR3 reads CASSLGTVTSTDTQYF. The DNA for the CDR3 is TGTGCCAGCAGCTTGGGGACAGTAACTAGCACAGATACGCAGTATTTT. Full variable domain (missing parts from reference TRBV7-6 and TRBJ2-3): GAGVSQSPRYKVTKRGQDVALRCDPISGHVSLYWYRQALGQGPEFLTYFNYEAQQDKSGLPNDRFSAERPEGSISTLTIQRTEQRDSAMYRCASSLGTVTSTDTQYFGPGTRLTVL.

V gene TRBV25-1 combines with J gene TRBJ2-6, with D hard to call. The CDR3 extends over 15 amino acids. Trimming took off 4 bases at V and 2 bases at J, with 9 bases between the two ends. The germline CDR1 and CDR2 sequences are MGHDK and SYGVNS. This CDR3 is CASSGYGAGANVLTF. CDR3 in DNA: TGTGCCAGCAGTGGATACGGTGCTGGGGCCAACGTCCTGACTTTC.

V and J are TRBV3-1 and TRBJ2-7, with a weak D call TRBD1 (7 bases). The CDR3 sequence is 13 residues long. Germline V lookup: CDR1 LGHDT, CDR2 YNNKEL (reference sequence). The V end lost 4 bases, the J end lost 5 bases, and 12 bases lay between the germline ends. This CDR3 is CASSRQGGNEQYF. The CDR3 DNA sequence: TGTGCCAGCAGCCGACAGGGAGGTAACGAGCAGTACTTC.

V usage is TRBV20-1 and J usage is TRBJ2-1; TRBD1 might be the D (6 bases). The CDR3 is 14 amino acids. The V end lost 1 base, the J end lost 2 bases, and 9 bases lay between the germline ends. Germline assignment: CDR1 DFQATT and CDR2 SNEGSKA (reference sequence). The CDR3 nucleotides are TGCAGTGCTAGAGTCCAGGGGCCCTACAATGAGCAGTTCTTC. Translated, it gives CSARVQGPYNEQFF.

This clonotype was seen at least ten times. V and J are TRBV7-3 and TRBJ2-2; D not resolved. The germline V and J ends were trimmed by 1 base and 0 bases, with 3 bases remaining between them. CDR3 size: 14 residues. The germline gives CDR1 SGHTA, CDR2 FQGTGA. The CDR3 reads CASSLSSNTGELFF. The CDR3 coding sequence is TGTGCCAGCAGCTTAAGTTCGAACACCGGGGAGCTGTTTTTT.

The rearrangement links TRBV6-6 to TRBJ2-1, with D unresolved. Trimming shortened V by 10 bases and J by 6 bases, and 10 bases separated the two germline ends. The germline gives CDR1 MNHNY, CDR2 SVGAGI (reference sequence). This CDR3 has 11 amino acids. The CDR3 here is CATLHFNEQFF. CDR3 bases: TGTGCCACCCTACATTTCAATGAGCAGTTCTTC.

This clonotype came up many times. The gene calls are TRBV20-1 and TRBJ1-2, with 7 bases that match TRBD1. CDR1 DFQATT and CDR2 SNEGSKA come from the germline V gene (reference sequence). The V gene end was trimmed by 1 base and the J gene end by 5 bases; junction bases not matched to a gene: 7. The CDR3 is 14 amino acids. The CDR3 loop is CSARGPGQLYGYTF. The CDR3 bases are TGCAGTGCTAGAGGTCCGGGACAGCTGTATGGCTACACCTTC.

The rearrangement uses TRBV5-1 and TRBJ1-1; unclear D gene. The CDR3 extends over 15 amino acids. The germline V and J ends were trimmed by 0 bases and 1 base, with 10 bases remaining between them. Germline-derived CDR1 and CDR2 are SGHRS and YFSETQ. CDR3 loop: CASSLGLPGNTEAFF. The DNA for the CDR3 is TGCGCCAGCAGCTTGGGACTCCCTGGGAACACTGAAGCTTTCTTT.

This rearrangement joins TRBV28 to TRBJ2-3; D gene unclear. V was cut by 7 bases and J by 2 bases, with 16 bases left in between. This CDR3 has 15 residues. Germline CDR1 MDHEN, CDR2 SYDVKM. The CDR3 reads CASNSLARYTDTQYF. In DNA form, the CDR3 reads TGTGCCAGCAACTCATTGGCCAGATACACAGATACGCAGTATTTT. The full variable domain, with the rest looked up from reference TRBV28 and TRBJ2-3, is DVKVTQSSRYLVKRTGEKVFLECVQDMDHENMFWYRQDPGLGLRLIYFSYDVKMKEKGDIPEGYSVSREKKERFSLILESASTNQTSMYLCASNSLARYTDTQYFGPGTRLTVL.

This clonotype was observed many times. V is TRBV6-1 and J is TRBJ2-7, with D perhaps being TRBD1 or TRBD2 (7 bases each). Per the germline V gene, CDR1 is MNHNS and CDR2 is SASEGT. V lost 7 bases to trimming and J lost 7 bases, with 20 bases between them. The CDR3 extends over 14 amino acids. The CDR3, as DNA: TGTGCCAGCATAGGGAGGGGGCGCCCCGGTGAGCAGTACTTC. Its translation: CASIGRGRPGEQYF.

This clonotype was seen only a few times. The chain recombines TRBV7-2 with TRBJ2-1; D perhaps matches TRBD1 (8 bases). There are 15 residues in the CDR3. V lost 5 bases to trimming and J lost 7 bases, with 18 bases between them. CDR1 and CDR2 from the germline V gene are SGHTA and FQGNSA. The CDR3 DNA sequence: TGTGCCAGCAGCCCCAGGACTAGACAGGGGAATGAGCAGTTCTTC. It codes for CASSPRTRQGNEQFF.

This clonotype occurred a few times. The chain is built from TRBV6-5 and TRBJ1-1, with D possibly being TRBD1 (5 bases). V was shortened by 6 bases and J by 9 bases, with 23 bases between the two germline ends. There are 15 residues in the CDR3. The V gene's germline CDR1 is MNHEY and CDR2 SVGAGI. CDR3 loop: CASSYPGTGLPQAFF. For the CDR3, the DNA is TGTGCCAGCAGCTACCCCGGGACCGGTTTGCCTCAAGCTTTCTTT.

This clonotype was seen repeatedly, ten times or more. The CDR3: CSASTLGQGVGGYTF. CDR3 bases: TGCAGTGCTAGTACCTTAGGACAGGGTGTAGGTGGCTACACCTTC. The V and J genes are TRBV20-1 and TRBJ1-2; the match to TRBD1 covers 8 bases. The CDR3 is made up of 15 amino acids. With V trimmed by 3 bases and J by 7 bases, 13 bases remained unmatched. Germline CDR1 and CDR2: DFQATT and SNEGSKA (reference sequence).

This clonotype was recorded a few times. V gene TRBV7-9 combines with J gene TRBJ1-2; D gene unclear. V was shortened by 1 base and J by 8 bases, with 11 bases between the two germline ends. Germline CDR1 is SEHNR and CDR2 is FQNEAQ (reference sequence). This CDR3 is built from 13 residues. In DNA form, the CDR3 reads TGTGCCAGCAGCTTAGAGCCGTTTTTAGGCTACACCTTC. Its protein product is CASSLEPFLGYTF. Full variable domain (remainder filled in from reference TRBV7-9 and TRBJ1-2): DTGVSQNPRHKITKRGQNVTFRCDPISEHNRLYWYRQTLGQGPEFLTYFQNEAQLEKSRLLSDRFSAERPKGSFSTLEIQRTEQGDSAMYLCASSLEPFLGYTFGSGTRLTVV.

This clonotype was detected only a few times. This sequence joins TRBV27 and TRBJ1-6; 10 bases align to TRBD1. Germline V gene sequence: CDR1 MNHEY, CDR2 SMNVEV (reference sequence). J was trimmed by 13 bases and V by 3 bases; bases with no gene match: 6. The CDR3 consists of 14 residues. DNA for the CDR3: TGTGCCAGCAGTTTGGGACAGGGGCGCGGTCCCCTCCACTTT. It is translated as CASSLGQGRGPLHF.

This clonotype has at least ten counts. The gene calls are TRBV5-6 and TRBJ2-3; 7 bases line up with TRBD2. CDR3 length: 14 residues. Germline V CDR1 and CDR2: SGHDT, YYEEEE. With V trimmed by 4 bases and J by 7 bases, 9 bases remained unmatched. CDR3 nucleotides: TGTGCCAGCAGCCGGGGGAGGGAGAGGTATACGCAGTATTTT. This encodes CASSRGRERYTQYF.

This clonotype was detected many times. J is TRBJ1-4 and V is TRBV29-1, with TRBD1 matching 9 bases. Per the germline V gene, CDR1 is SQVTM and CDR2 is ANQGSEA. Trimming at V came to 4 bases and at J to 8 bases, leaving 8 bases not matched to a gene. The CDR3 has 14 residues. In DNA form, the CDR3 reads TGCAGCGTTGGCCGGGACAGGGAGCGAGAAAAACTGTTTTTT. It yields the protein CSVGRDREREKLFF.

In its sample, this clonotype was seen many times. V is TRBV28 and J is TRBJ1-1, with 10 bases identical to TRBD1. This CDR3 spans 16 amino acids. Germline CDR1 is MDHEN and CDR2 is SYDVKM. V was pared by 0 bases and J by 2 bases, with 3 bases of the junction left unmatched. DNA for the CDR3: TGTGCCAGCAGTTTATGGACAGGGGGCCGTAACACTGAAGCTTTCTTT. Its protein product is CASSLWTGGRNTEAFF.

The table lists this clonotype with many counts. This chain joins TRBV4-3 and TRBJ2-2; D possibly matches TRBD1 or TRBD2 (6 bases each). The CDR3 length is 17 residues. The germline V and J ends were trimmed by 4 bases and 6 bases, with 21 bases remaining between them. The germline gives CDR1 LGHNA, CDR2 YSLEER. CDR3 residues: CASSLRRGADEAGELFF. Here the CDR3 DNA reads TGCGCCAGCAGCCTTCGAAGGGGGGCGGATGAAGCCGGGGAGCTGTTTTTT.

This clonotype occurred once. This may come from a read error, since a much larger clone is one base off. The chain links TRBV20-1 to TRBJ2-1, with a possible D match to TRBD2 (6 bases). Germline assignment: CDR1 DFQATT and CDR2 SNEGSKA (reference sequence). The length of the CDR3 is 15 residues. CDR3 bases: TGCTGTGCTAGAGATCCAAGACTAGGCTACAATGAGCAGTTCTTC. Protein: CCARDPRLGYNEQFF.

The table lists this clonotype with a count of one. This chain connects TRBV6-2 or TRBV6-3 to TRBJ2-3; tentatively, D is TRBD2 (5 bases). CDR1 and CDR2 from the germline V gene are MNHEY and SVGEGT. The CDR3 spans 16 residues. Deletions cut 2 bases from V and 2 bases from J, with 14 bases between. The CDR3 DNA reads TGTGCCAGCAGTTACCCACGACGGGGAAACACAGATACGCAGTATTTT. This translates into CASSYPRRGNTDTQYF.